Detailed here is one T cell receptor beta chain. This sample was taken from a study of blood T cell repertoires in COVID-19. Turning to the study itself: Samples representing acute and convalescent COVID-19 were sourced from the United States, Italy and Spain. In each case, the material was cDNA or gDNA derived from T cells, B-cell-depleted T cells, or PBMCs.

The CDR3 runs to 16 residues. Per the germline V gene, CDR1 is LNHDA and CDR2 is SQIVND (reference sequence). J was trimmed by 4 bases and V by 1 base; bases with no gene match: 9. Under the authors' procedure: Nucleated cell number was recorded as an estimate derived from reference gene primer amplification. Profiling relied on immunoSEQ multiplex PCR, and the TCRdb table lists in-frame clones only, not all of them. The V and J calls and clone size were taken over from that table, and D and trimming were inferred from the DNA. The table lists approximately 89,000 clones, about 81% of them singletons, with more than 10% in the top ten.

The V call is TRBV19, the J call TRBJ1-1, with 7 bases identical to TRBD1. Sequenced material: peripheral blood. The clonotype was recovered from a human donor in a cohort sampled during active COVID-19. CDR3 region: CASSIVTGAVGTEAFF. The CDR3, as DNA: TGTGCCAGTAGTATAGTTACAGGGGCCGTTGGCACTGAAGCTTTCTTT.